This T cell receptor (beta chain) was captured by sequencing in a study of identical twins (dated by TCRdb to the mid-2010s). For context, the study as a whole: To test whether fetal clonotypes persist, the study used deep sequencing on TCR alpha and beta repertoires from monozygotic twins, unrelated adults of various ages, and cord blood. To rule out contamination, replicate twin experiments were performed at different times with different library preparation protocols. Broad study findings and their caveats: A weaker excess of twin sharing was found in beta out-of-frame sequences because the signal-to-noise ratio was lowered by fewer shared sequences. Zero-insertion analyses could be partly confounded by invariant T cells such as MAIT and iNKT, though diverse VJ usage argued against such confounding for most clonotypes. Conclusions relied on cross-sectional statistical analysis, since the same donors could not be followed over many years. Fewer insertions were carried by abundant cord blood beta clonotypes; a weaker similar trend was observed in young adult naive repertoires, while no such trend was observed in memory repertoires. In monozygotic twins, out-of-frame TCR alpha sharing was systematically underestimated by recombination models, although the models agreed with sharing between unrelated individuals. Compared with coincidental sharing between unrelated individuals, out-of-frame TCR alpha sequences shared between twins had an excess of sequences with low generation probability.

Receptor libraries were prepared by 5' RACE. Data came from an Illumina HiSeq 2000. Template switching introduced a universal primer binding site; the final cDNA contained a unique molecular identifier, enabling accurate counting of TCR cDNA molecules. Specific primers in the conserved constant-segment region were used to synthesize first-strand cDNA for the TCR alpha and beta chains. Each cDNA library was double barcoded, with a SMART-Mk sample barcode plus Illumina barcodes, to control for contamination. TruSeq adapter sequences along with Illumina sample barcodes were introduced in two successive PCR steps. TCR alpha and beta cDNA libraries were sequenced on the Illumina HiSeq platform with custom primers. On the authors' methods: Unique molecular identifiers were extracted from raw reads with MiGEC, and CDR3 positions were determined with MiXCR. Recombination models were inferred per individual with the repgenHMM and IGoR tools using an EM algorithm. Shared clonotypes were analyzed with the tcR package in R, and sharing was normalized by the product of cloneset sizes. Out-of-frame nonproductive sequences were analyzed to study raw recombination free of thymic and clonal selection effects. The public reads were reprocessed in TCRdb via fastp at Q25 and MiXCR, keeping in-frame beta chains. Rows matching on CDR3 protein sequence are summarized as one entry with the most common DNA and genes. For this entry, the V and J calls and clone size follow TCRdb and not the study's own pipeline. The sample yields about 220,000 distinct CDR3 sequences; 6.5% were counted once. Roughly 15% of the sample is held by the ten biggest clonotypes.

Details on this clonotype: It has no known antigen specificity. Base quality data are lacking; no much larger clone is found one base away.

The CDR3 starts with the cysteine, ends with the phenylalanine, and has 11 residues. Of all the DNA, just the CDR3 is kept, 33 bases in frame from base 1. Trimming takes 5 bases from V and 6 bases from J, and the germline ends sit 11 bases apart. According to the germline V gene, CDR1 reads SQVTM and CDR2 reads ANQGSEA. Only healthy Caucasian donors were included. Three pairs of female monozygotic twins, all aged about 18 to 30 years, made up the twin cohort. Positive isolation kits from Invitrogen were used to isolate CD4+ and CD8+ T cell populations. In addition, the sample was reused for a study of T cells expressing NK-cell markers. The second source states: Fewer than ten donors provided sorted CD3+CD56+NKG2C+, CD3+CD56+NKG2C- and CD3+CD56-NKG2C+ T-cell subsets, whose TCR beta-chain repertoires were profiled. Most of the eight sequenced donors were HCMV-seropositive and one was HCMV-seronegative. In several experiments an anti-gammadeltaTCR antibody was added to restrict sorting to alphabetaTCR-expressing T cells. In several donors, the dominant CD3+CD56+NKG2C+ clonotypes ranked among the top 10 CD8+ clonotypes, making up roughly 1.0-7.0% of CD8+ T cells. Those dominant clonotypes were again the most abundant among CD3+CD56-NKG2C+ cells in several donors, at about 28.3-65%. It remained unclear whether the expanded NKG2C-expressing T cell clones were specific for HCMV antigens. Randomly selected healthy volunteers, three men and five women, were used as the eight sequenced donors. HCMV-specific IgG was detected in serum with a commercial ELISA kit to determine HCMV serostatus. Reads were demultiplexed and grouped by UMI with MIGEC, and clonotypes were assembled and quantified with MiTCR. Only TCR cDNA sequences supported by at least two reads were kept to exclude erroneous sequences. The tcR package was used for downstream repertoire analysis, and clonotypes were matched between fractions using CDR3 nucleotide sequence together with V segment. Antigen specificity was annotated against VDJdb with VDJmatch, allowing one amino acid substitution in CDR3.

The receptor comes from a woman aged 18 to 35 in good health. The chain is encoded by TRBV29-1 joined to TRBJ2-7; 5 matching bases give a weak D call of TRBD2. The sequenced sample consisted of CD8+ T cells sorted from blood. The CDR3 protein: CSVRRGSEQYF. The DNA sequence is given as TGCAGCGTTCGACGAGGGTCCGAGCAGTACTTC.